The 10 T cell receptor beta chains below all came from one sample that was sequenced in a study of blood T cell repertoires in COVID-19. Data came from immunoSEQ multiplex PCR; TCRdb stores just in-frame clones and leaves some out. Counted here are tens of thousands of clones, about 92% occurring once; the ten biggest clones make up less than 0.6%. Sequencing was done on a sample of peripheral blood. The receptors originated from a man over 45 with COVID-19, enrolled during active disease.

This chain connects TRBV5-4 to TRBJ2-1; 10 bases fit TRBD2. The CDR3 extends over 16 amino acids. Germline V gene lookup returns CDR1 SGHNT and CDR2 YYREEE (reference sequence). The V segment lost 0 bases and the J segment 7 bases; nucleotides outside the gene matches: 7. The CDR3: CASSLALAGASNEQFF. CDR3 bases: TGTGCCAGCAGCTTGGCCCTAGCGGGAGCGAGTAATGAGCAGTTCTTC.

CDR3 loop: CASSLVAGTEAFF. The CDR3 bases are TGCGCCAGCAGCTTGGTCGCGGGAACTGAAGCTTTCTTT. J is TRBJ1-1 and V is TRBV5-1; D ambiguous. Germline V gene lookup returns CDR1 SGHRS and CDR2 YFSETQ. This CDR3 has 13 amino acids. Trimming stripped 0 bases from V and 5 bases from J, with 8 bases between. The full variable domain, with the rest looked up from reference TRBV5-1 and TRBJ1-1, is KAGVTQTPRYLIKTRGQQVTLSCSPISGHRSVSWYQQTPGQGLQFLFEYFSETQRNKGNFPGRFSGRQFSNSRSEMNVSTLELGDSALYLCASSLVAGTEAFFGQGTRLTVV.

The chain uses TRBV5-5 and TRBJ1-6; 9 nucleotides align to TRBD1. V was pared by 4 bases and J by 5 bases, with 7 bases of the junction left unmatched. Germline V gene sequence: CDR1 SGHKS, CDR2 YYEKEE (reference sequence). The CDR3 is made up of 16 amino acids. The CDR3 DNA reads TGTGCCAGCAGCCTTAGGACAGGGGCGAATAATTCACCCCTCCACTTT. It translates to CASSLRTGANNSPLHF.

V gene TRBV6-1 combines with J gene TRBJ2-1, with a possible D match to TRBD2 (5 bases). The V gene lost 0 bases and the J gene lost 8 bases, with 11 bases spanning the gap. From germline, CDR1 is MNHNS and CDR2 SASEGT. The CDR3 is 14 residues long. For the CDR3, the DNA is TGTGCCAGCAGTGAAGCGTTGGGGAGCGATGAGCAGTTCTTC. This translates into CASSEALGSDEQFF.

This chain links TRBV15 with TRBJ1-2; D is possibly TRBD1 (6 bases). The CDR3 spans 14 residues. Trimming left V 2 bases short and J 4 bases short, with 11 bases between. The germline V gene encodes CDR1 LNHNV and CDR2 YYDKDF (reference sequence). CDR3 in DNA: TGTGCCACCAGCAGAACGACAGGCGTCTATGGCTACACCTTC. It translates to CATSRTTGVYGYTF.

V usage is TRBV5-4 and J usage is TRBJ2-7; 13 bases line up with TRBD2. Germline V lookup: CDR1 SGHNT, CDR2 YYREEE (reference sequence). This CDR3 comprises 17 residues. Germline trimming cut 0 bases from V and 1 base from J; bases unmatched to any gene: 4. The CDR3 loop reads CASSLEGLAGISYEQYF. The CDR3 nucleotides are TGTGCCAGCAGCTTGGAGGGACTAGCGGGAATATCCTACGAGCAGTACTTC.

This chain joins TRBV27 and TRBJ1-6; D is uncertain. V was pared by 8 bases and J by 6 bases, with 8 bases between. This CDR3 comprises 12 residues. The germline V gene has CDR1 MNHEY and CDR2 SMNVEV (reference sequence). As DNA, the CDR3 is TGTGCCAGCGGCCTCCCTAATTCACCCCTCCACTTT. It is translated as CASGLPNSPLHF.

J is TRBJ2-3 and V is TRBV27; 8 bases are a match to TRBD2. Unmatched junction bases numbered 2, after V lost 0 bases and J lost 0 bases. CDR3 length: 16 residues. Germline loops: CDR1 MNHEY, CDR2 SMNVEV (reference sequence). The DNA of the CDR3 is TGTGCCAGCAGTTTATCGGCTAGCGGGAGCACAGATACGCAGTATTTT. This translates into CASSLSASGSTDTQYF.

Worth noting for this clone: Relative to the germline gene, one junction end is altered; a read error may explain this. V and J are TRBV11-2 and TRBJ1-3; D is unclear. The CDR3 covers 16 residues. CDR1 is SGHAT, CDR2 FQNNGV, per germline. The CDR3 sequence: CASSLDRIHSGNTIYF. CDR3 bases: TGTGCCAGCAGCCTAGATAGAATCCACTCTGGAAACACCATATATTTT.

The count of this clone is one. The J gene is TRBJ2-3, the V gene TRBV3-1 (or the pseudogene TRBV3-2), with 11 nucleotides matching TRBD1. This CDR3 contains 18 residues. CDR1 and CDR2 from the germline V gene are LGHDT and YNNKEL (reference sequence). V gave up 1 base and J gave up 2 bases; unmatched junction bases: 8. The CDR3 loop reads CASSQGAGQGAFTDTQYF. In DNA, the CDR3 is TGTGCCAGCAGCCAAGGGGCCGGACAGGGGGCTTTCACAGATACGCAGTATTTT.